This entry lists 9 T cell receptor gamma chains sequenced from one sample in a study of gamma delta lymphoproliferative disorders and STAT genes. TCRdb re-processed the multiplex PCR reads using CATT. The sample lists several hundred gamma-chain clones; more than 20% were seen once. Genomic DNA from isolated PBMCs served as the sequencing template. Sequences were obtained from blood. Source of these receptors: a human donor in good health.

This clone ranks as large. This chain links TRGV9 with TRGJP2. TCRdb records no J gene; here it was assigned by comparing the DNA to germline. V trimming: 4 bases; J trimming: 0 bases; junction bases outside the gene matches: 2. This CDR3 is 14 amino acids long. Germline CDR1 is GITISATS and CDR2 is ISYDGTV (reference sequence). CDR3 DNA: TGTGCCTTGTGGGAAGATAGTAGTGATTGGATCAAGACGTTT. As protein: CALWEDSSDWIKTF.

As concerns this clone: TCRdb attributes to this sequence the protein of a much larger clone, which differs from the DNA translation at residue 3; a read error is likely, and the protein displayed is translated from the DNA. This chain links TRGV4 with TRGJ1 or TRGJ2. The J gene, not given by TCRdb, was assigned here from a germline match of the nucleotide sequence. The CDR3 sequence is 11 residues long. The V gene's germline CDR1 is EGSTGY and CDR2 YDSYTSSV. In DNA, the CDR3 is TGTGCCCCCTGGGAAGTCTATAAGAAACTCTTT. Protein: CAPWEVYKKLF.

This clone is classed as large. This rearrangement joins TRGV3 to TRGJ1 or TRGJ2. No J segment appears in TCRdb, so it was assigned here by matching the sequence to germline. After removal of 1 base from V and 1 base from J, the junction contained 7 bases not matched to a gene. The CDR3 is made up of 15 amino acids. The germline CDR1 and CDR2 sequences are VTNTFY and YDVSTARD (reference sequence). The CDR3 loop is CATWDSHQNYYKKLF. The DNA for the CDR3 is TGTGCCACCTGGGACAGCCATCAAAATTATTATAAGAAACTCTTT.

This clone is termed large. The J gene has no call, while the V gene is TRGV5P. TRGV5P is a listed pseudogene. The CDR3 contains 11 residues. The DNA of the CDR3 is TGTGCCACCTGGGACACCAAAAGATGGCTCTTT. It yields the protein CATWDTKRWLF.

This rearrangement joins TRGV8 to TRGJP1. TCRdb is silent on the J gene; assignment here came from matching the DNA to germline. The CDR3 is made up of 16 amino acids. Germline CDR1 VENAVY, CDR2 YDSYNSRV. J was trimmed by 6 bases and V by 0 bases; bases with no gene match: 10. This chain's CDR3 is CATWDRPGAPGWFKIF. The CDR3 DNA is TGTGCCACCTGGGATAGGCCGGGGGCCCCTGGTTGGTTCAAGATATTT.

By share, this clone counts as large. The chain links TRGV2 to TRGJ1 or TRGJ2. The J gene is not listed in TCRdb, so it was assigned here from a DNA match to germline. Germline V gene sequence: CDR1 EGSNGY, CDR2 YDSYNSKV. V gave up 0 bases and J gave up 5 bases; unmatched junction bases: 4. The CDR3 has 13 amino acids. This CDR3 reads CATWDGQNYKKLF. The CDR3 DNA reads as TGTGCCACCTGGGACGGGCAAAATTATAAGAAACTCTTT.

Details on this clone: The limits of the CDR3 on the DNA are not certain, so only TCRdb's listed CDR3 is given. TRGV4 is the V gene, and the J gene was not called. The germline gives CDR1 EGSTGY, CDR2 YDSYTSSV. The CDR3 totals 20 residues, both ends included. This chain's CDR3 is CATWDGPELIRNSLAVEQHF.

This clone rates as large. The V call is TRGV8, the J call TRGJ1 or TRGJ2. TCRdb records no J gene; here it was assigned by comparing the DNA to germline. J was trimmed by 8 bases and V by 1 base; bases with no gene match: 8. CDR3 length: 13 residues. Germline V gene data show CDR1 as VENAVY and CDR2 as YDSYNSRV. For the CDR3, the DNA is TGTGCCACCTGGGATAGCCAGCTGAATAAGAAACTCTTT. Residues: CATWDSQLNKKLF.

J is TRGJ1 or TRGJ2 and V is TRGV11. No J gene was available from TCRdb, and it was assigned here by a germline match of the DNA. Being an ORF, TRGV11 has a function that is uncertain. This CDR3 has 14 residues. The V segment lost 0 bases and the J segment 9 bases; nucleotides outside the gene matches: 8. The CDR3, as DNA: TGTGCCTGCTGGATTAGGCACGGGGAGTGTAAGAAACTCTTT. Translation: CACWIRHGECKKLF.